Sequencing of this T cell receptor (beta chain) was carried out in a study of T cells after yellow fever vaccination. Study as a whole: Fractions of low cell number were prepared using SMART-Seq v4 Ultra Low Input. Points from the study as a whole: Relatively few clonotypes were ones that appeared in both CD4 and CD8 compartments. The booster saw the reappearance of most primary-vaccination clones (more than 95% CD4, around 90% CD8).

There are many counts of this clonotype. Its cognate antigen is unknown. Universal primer sites and UMIs were introduced during 5'RACE template-switching synthesis of TCR cDNA. TCRdb redid the calling of the 5' RACE reads with MiXCR, one entry per CDR3 protein. The data show about 630,000 distinct CDR3 sequences, with 9% to 15% seen just once and about 15% held by the top ten. Here the sequenced sample was PBMCs, taken on the day of the yellow fever booster vaccination. This TCR was recovered from a young man who received the YFV17D yellow fever vaccine.

CDR3 in amino acids: CASSPGLLSGNTIYF. In nucleotides, the CDR3 is TGTGCCAGCTCACCGGGACTCCTGTCTGGAAACACCATATATTTT. The V and J genes are TRBV18 and TRBJ1-3; possibly TRBD1 for D (5 bases). Germline-derived CDR1 and CDR2 are KGHSH and LQKENI. Trimming removed 3 bases from V and 1 base from J, with 10 bases in between. CDR3 length: 15 residues.